The entry below gives a single TCR beta chain sequence along with its context. It has no known antigen specificity. Qualities for individual bases were not recorded, and no much larger clone is one base off. Patients with uncontrolled infections, other autoimmune diseases, pregnancy or lactation were excluded. Diagnoses were established on the basis of clinical symptoms, serum thyroxine and TRAb, thyroid ultrasound, and orbital computed tomography. Trizol reagent was used to extract total RNA, and RNA quality was then checked on an Agilent 2100 Bioanalyzer. The germline V gene (reference sequence) gives CDR1 as SEHNR and CDR2 as FQNEAQ. Relative to germline, V is missing 5 bases and J is missing 3 bases, with 11 bases of the junction outside any gene match. The CDR3 goes from the cysteine to the phenylalanine over 16 residues. The retained sequence is limited to the CDR3, 48 bases, with the frame set at the first base.

These data originate in a study of T cells in Graves' hyperthyroidism and ophthalmopathy (dated by TCRdb to between 2018 and 2020). Concerning the study at large: To identify distinguishing TCR V-J signatures, a discovery cohort of about 95 patients was used, comprising 40 to 45 with Graves' ophthalmopathy and around 57 with stable Graves' hyperthyroidism. TCR Vbeta CDR3 sequencing of around 130 peripheral blood samples (fewer than 45 ophthalmopathy, roughly 74 hyperthyroidism and approximately 17 progressor patients) is reported in the paper. In about 6 Graves' hyperthyroidism patients, the study also compared T-cell repertoires from thyroid tissue with T-cell repertoires from blood. After sampling, hyperthyroidism patients received methimazole starting at 30 mg daily, and ophthalmopathy patients received high-dose intravenous methylprednisolone. The roughly 90 discovery patients were divided at random into training and test sets in a 7:3 ratio. An independent validation cohort of around 19 hyperthyroidism patients and 17 patients who later progressed to ophthalmopathy tested prospective prediction of ophthalmopathy. Broad study findings and their caveats: Most expanded thyroid clonotypes (frequency above 0.001) were also detected in blood, suggesting blood repertoires may reflect thyroid immune responses. In validation, the model predicted progression to ophthalmopathy a median of approximately 6.6 months before onset, with roughly 70% sensitivity and roughly 73% specificity. Ophthalmopathy was separated from stable hyperthyroidism by a 13 V-J signature model, with 87.88% sensitivity and roughly 81% specificity obtained in cross-validation and 80%/75% obtained in testing. No statistical method was used to fix the sample size in advance, and group allocation was not hidden from the investigators.

The TCR beta CDR3 regions were amplified from the RNA transcripts. For the first round of RT-PCR on the TCR CDR3, the HTBI primer set was used together with the Qiagen OneStep RT-PCR kit. The libraries were constructed in a second round of multiplex PCR and then size-selected and purified. Paired-end sequencing of the libraries was performed with 100 bp reads on an Illumina HiSeq2000. Per the original workflow: SOAPnuke was used to process the raw data, with reads discarded if the reads contained adapters or uncalled bases, had a mean Phred below 15, or lacked an exact constant-primer or identifier match. High-quality paired reads were merged using COPE v1.2.5, and each unique nucleotide sequence was defined as a clonotype. MiTCR v1.1 was used to align clonotypes to the IMGT TRBV, TRBD and TRBJ reference segments. The analysis included only V-J combinations with a frequency above 0.0001, which together covered 98% to 99.2% of the repertoires. The TCS score was defined as the ratio of F50 (clonal expansion) to E x V (chaos), calculated using BLOSUM62-based TCRdist between CDR3 peptides within each V-J. Welch's t-statistics and random forest reduced fewer than 550 V-J features to 10 to 15, which were used in a naive Bayes classifier (R e1071). The Morisita-Horn index was used to measure how similar the thyroid and blood repertoires were. Using fastp at Q25 and MiXCR, TCRdb reprocessed the public reads and kept productive beta chains. Rows with one shared CDR3 protein collapse into an entry with the most common genes and DNA. V and J calls and clone size were set by TCRdb, not the authors. Recorded for this sample are more than 550,000 distinct CDR3 sequences; 45% of them occurred a single time. The ten largest clones represent under 8% of the sample.

The sequenced material came from peripheral blood or thyroid tissue (not recorded which). This TCR derives from an adult man with Graves' disease, either hyperthyroidism or ophthalmopathy (not recorded which). The V gene is TRBV7-9 and the J gene is TRBJ2-5; the central 8 bases match TRBD2. CDR3 sequence: CASSPPIGTSKETQYF. DNA sequence: TGTGCCAGCAGCCCACCCATCGGGACTAGTAAAGAGACCCAGTACTTC. The CDR3 plus the reference TRBV7-9 and TRBJ2-5 genes for the other parts give the full variable domain: DTGVSQNPRHKITKRGQNVTFRCDPISEHNRLYWYRQTLGQGPEFLTYFQNEAQLEKSRLLSDRFSAERPKGSFSTLEIQRTEQGDSAMYLCASSPPIGTSKETQYFGPGTRLLVL.